This T cell receptor (beta chain) was sequenced during a study of blood T cell repertoires in COVID-19. For the study at large: Samples taken during acute and convalescent COVID-19 were collected in the United States, Italy and Spain. PBMCs, B-cell-depleted T cells, or T cells provided the cDNA or gDNA that made up the material.

Trimming shortened V by 3 bases and J by 11 bases, and 10 bases separated the two germline ends. Germline CDR1 reads LNHDA; CDR2 reads SQIVND (reference sequence). The CDR3 covers 12 residues. Methods used by the authors: Amplification with reference gene primers provided the estimates of nucleated cell counts. The method was immunoSEQ multiplex PCR; TCRdb's version includes in-frame clones alone and lacks a portion of them. The V and J calls and clone size are taken from that table; D and trimming were inferred from the DNA. The sample contains approximately 90,000 clones, around 72% of which appear only once.

Sequences were obtained from peripheral blood. The chain links TRBV19 to TRBJ1-4; D is ambiguous. This TCR was recovered from a woman aged 80 or older with acute or convalescent COVID-19. CDR3 sequence (DNA): TGTGCCAGTAGTATGGCCGGGGTGAAACTGTTTTTT. Residues: CASSMAGVKLFF.